One and the same sample provided the 2 T cell receptor beta chains below, sequenced in a study of blood T cell repertoires in COVID-19. Method: immunoSEQ multiplex PCR; TCRdb's copy keeps in-frame clones and lacks some. The sample consists of some 330,000 clones, around 84% of them appearing once. The specimen was PBMCs or T cells enriched from blood (not recorded which). The receptor set was obtained from a man younger than 45 who had recovered from COVID-19.

The chain recombines TRBV28 with TRBJ1-4; TRBD1 is a possible D gene (6 bases). The CDR3 contains 15 residues. From germline, CDR1 is MDHEN and CDR2 SYDVKM. V lost 6 bases and J lost 5, with 16 bases in between. The CDR3: CASSTEGRGNEKLFF. As DNA, the CDR3 is TGTGCCAGCAGCACCGAGGGGAGGGGGAATGAAAAACTGTTTTTT.

V usage is TRBV27 and J usage is TRBJ1-6, with TRBD1 matching 7 bases. Germline values: CDR1 MNHEY, CDR2 SMNVEV (reference sequence). This CDR3 spans 14 amino acids. After removal of 6 bases from V and 9 bases from J, the junction contained 8 bases not matched to a gene. For the CDR3, the DNA is TGTGCCAGCAGATCCGGGCCAGGGGGTTCACCCCTCCACTTT. As protein: CASRSGPGGSPLHF.